These T cell receptor beta chains were read from a single sample in a study of blood T cell repertoires in COVID-19. Repertoires were generated with immunoSEQ multiplex PCR, while TCRdb's copy carries only in-frame clones and drops some. The sample records under 350,000 clones, 75% to 90% being singletons. Material for sequencing was peripheral blood. The receptors derive from a woman between 70 and 85 years old with acute or convalescent COVID-19. The CDR3 runs from the conserved cysteine through the conserved F or W. Fields, in order: J gene, V gene, clone size, D gene, CDR3 DNA, CDR3 protein. The D gene is left open where the match is weak. Expanded clones get a size class; other rows say once, few or many, or leave the size out.

j_gene: TRBJ1-4; v_gene: TRBV10-3; abundance: -; d_gene: -; CDR3nt: TGTGCCATCAGTGAATCAGGTACTAATGAAAAACTGTTTTTT; CDR3aa: CAISESGTNEKLFF
j_gene: TRBJ2-7; v_gene: TRBV11-2; abundance: -; d_gene: TRBD1; CDR3nt: TGTGCCAGCAGCCACACGGGACAGTTCCGCGAGCAGTACTTC; CDR3aa: CASSHTGQFREQYF
j_gene: TRBJ1-5; v_gene: TRBV18; abundance: -; d_gene: -; CDR3nt: TGTGCCAGCTCACCGAGCCGAGATCAGCCCCAGCATTTT; CDR3aa: CASSPSRDQPQHF
j_gene: TRBJ2-5; v_gene: TRBV6-1; abundance: -; d_gene: TRBD1; CDR3nt: TGTGCCAGCAGTGAGGCAGGGGGCGCGAACCGAGAGACCCAGTACTTC; CDR3aa: CASSEAGGANRETQYF
j_gene: TRBJ1-2; v_gene: TRBV15; abundance: -; d_gene: -; CDR3nt: TGTGCCACCAGCACCGGGGGAAATAGCTATGGCTACACCTTC; CDR3aa: CATSTGGNSYGYTF
j_gene: TRBJ2-1; v_gene: TRBV2; abundance: -; d_gene: TRBD1; CDR3nt: TGTGCCAGCAAGAGGGGGCTCATTGATGAGCAGTTCTTC; CDR3aa: CASKRGLIDEQFF
j_gene: TRBJ1-1; v_gene: TRBV12-3/TRBV12-4; abundance: once; d_gene: -; CDR3nt: TGTGCCAGCAGTTTCTCACTACGGGTTTTCTTT; CDR3aa: CASSFSLRVFF
j_gene: TRBJ1-4; v_gene: TRBV11-3; abundance: -; d_gene: -; CDR3nt: TGTGCCAGCAGCTCCAGTGCAACTAATGAAAAACTGTTTTTT; CDR3aa: CASSSSATNEKLFF
j_gene: TRBJ1-5; v_gene: TRBV5-6; abundance: -; d_gene: TRBD1; CDR3nt: TGTGCCAGCAGCTTGTTGGGGACAGGGGGCAATCAGCCCCAGCATTTT; CDR3aa: CASSLLGTGGNQPQHF
j_gene: TRBJ1-1; v_gene: TRBV5-1; abundance: -; d_gene: -; CDR3nt: TGCGCCAGCAGCGCGGGACCGACAACGAACACTGAAGCTTTCTTT; CDR3aa: CASSAGPTTNTEAFF
j_gene: TRBJ2-3; v_gene: TRBV5-1; abundance: -; d_gene: -; CDR3nt: TGCGCCAGTCATTACACGACGGGAGCCACAGATACGCAGTATTTT; CDR3aa: CASHYTTGATDTQYF
j_gene: TRBJ2-2; v_gene: TRBV15; abundance: few; d_gene: -; CDR3nt: TGTGCCACCAGCAGGGGGCTTAACACCGGGGAGCTGTTTTTT; CDR3aa: CATSRGLNTGELFF
j_gene: TRBJ2-5; v_gene: TRBV5-1; abundance: -; d_gene: TRBD1; CDR3nt: TGCGCCAGCAGCTTGGCAGGACAGGGTGGAGAGACCCAGTACTTC; CDR3aa: CASSLAGQGGETQYF
j_gene: TRBJ2-3; v_gene: TRBV5-1; abundance: -; d_gene: -; CDR3nt: TGCGCCAGCAGCTTGGACCAGGGCTACACAGATACGCAGTATTTT; CDR3aa: CASSLDQGYTDTQYF
j_gene: TRBJ2-7; v_gene: TRBV18; abundance: -; d_gene: -; CDR3nt: TGTGCCAGCTCACCTCAGGAGGGCCCAACCTACGAGCAGTACTTC; CDR3aa: CASSPQEGPTYEQYF
j_gene: TRBJ2-5; v_gene: TRBV9; abundance: -; d_gene: TRBD2; CDR3nt: TGTGCCAGCAGCGCGGGGGGGACCCAGTACTTC; CDR3aa: CASSAGGTQYF
j_gene: TRBJ2-6; v_gene: TRBV7-9; abundance: once; d_gene: TRBD1; CDR3nt: TGTGCCAGCAGCCCTCACAGGGGCTCTGGGGCCAACGTCCTGACTTTC; CDR3aa: CASSPHRGSGANVLTF
j_gene: TRBJ2-2; v_gene: TRBV5-4; abundance: few; d_gene: TRBD1; CDR3nt: TGTGCCAGCAGCTTGGCACAGGGGGCGGCCGGGGAGCTGTTTTTT; CDR3aa: CASSLAQGAAGELFF
j_gene: TRBJ1-4; v_gene: TRBV5-1; abundance: few; d_gene: TRBD1; CDR3nt: TGCGCCAGCAGCAGAACACCGGGACAGGGAGTGGAAAAACTGTTTTTT; CDR3aa: CASSRTPGQGVEKLFF
j_gene: TRBJ1-1; v_gene: TRBV5-1; abundance: -; d_gene: TRBD1; CDR3nt: TGCGCCAGCAGCTGGACAGGGGGTGGGACTGAAGCTTTCTTT; CDR3aa: CASSWTGGGTEAFF
j_gene: TRBJ2-5; v_gene: TRBV7-9; abundance: -; d_gene: -; CDR3nt: TGTGCCAGCAGCTTAGGCTGGGCCCCCGCCCTAACAGAGACCCAGTACTTC; CDR3aa: CASSLGWAPALTETQYF
j_gene: TRBJ1-6; v_gene: TRBV6-5; abundance: -; d_gene: -; CDR3nt: TGTGCCATCCGAGCGCGGGGGGCGGATAATTCACCCCTCCACTTT; CDR3aa: CAIRARGADNSPLHF